A selection of T cell receptor beta chains follows, all from one sample in a study of cytomegalovirus exposure and HLA in healthy donors. Sequencing used immunoSEQ multiplex PCR; TCRdb keeps in-frame clones, though not all of them. The sample yields about 130,000 clones, 94% seen once. Sequencing used PBMCs. The receptors come from a man between 18 and 35 years old in good health and CMV-seropositive. The CDR3 runs from the conserved cysteine through the conserved F or W. Fields, in order: V gene, D gene, J gene, clone size, CDR3 DNA, CDR3 protein. The D gene is left open where the match is weak. Only some rows state a clone size, as once, few, many or a class for expanded clones.

v_call: TRBV6-5
d_call: TRBD1
j_call: TRBJ2-3
clone_size: .
cdr3_nt: TGTGCCAGCAGTTACGGCGACAGGGTTGGCACAGATACGCAGTATTTT
cdr3_aa: CASSYGDRVGTDTQYF

v_call: TRBV7-9
d_call: .
j_call: TRBJ2-1
clone_size: .
cdr3_nt: TGTGCCAGCAGCTTCACCGGGTACAATGAGCAGTTCTTC
cdr3_aa: CASSFTGYNEQFF

v_call: TRBV11-2
d_call: TRBD1
j_call: TRBJ1-6
clone_size: .
cdr3_nt: TGTGCCAGCAGCTCTGGGACAGGGCTCCGCTATTCACCCCTCCACTTT
cdr3_aa: CASSSGTGLRYSPLHF

v_call: TRBV5-6
d_call: TRBD2
j_call: TRBJ2-7
clone_size: .
cdr3_nt: TGTGCCAGCAGCTTGATTAGCGGGAGGGCCTACGAGCAGTACTTC
cdr3_aa: CASSLISGRAYEQYF

v_call: TRBV19
d_call: .
j_call: TRBJ1-5
clone_size: .
cdr3_nt: TGTGCCAGTAGTCTGGGGGGGCAGCCCCAGCATTTT
cdr3_aa: CASSLGGQPQHF

v_call: TRBV5-1
d_call: TRBD2
j_call: TRBJ2-7
clone_size: .
cdr3_nt: TGCGCCAGCAGCCCCGGGACTAGCGGGGCCACCTACGAGCAGTACTTC
cdr3_aa: CASSPGTSGATYEQYF

v_call: TRBV5-1
d_call: TRBD1
j_call: TRBJ1-1
clone_size: few
cdr3_nt: TGCGCCAGCAGCGGACAGGGGTTCACTGAAGCTTTCTTT
cdr3_aa: CASSGQGFTEAFF

v_call: TRBV21-1
d_call: .
j_call: TRBJ1-1
clone_size: .
cdr3_nt: TGTGCCAGCAGCAAAGGATTGGGCGGGGCGGGGCGACACACTGAAGCTTTCTTT
cdr3_aa: CASSKGLGGAGRHTEAFF

v_call: TRBV9
d_call: TRBD2
j_call: TRBJ2-3
clone_size: .
cdr3_nt: TGTGCCAGCAGCGTACTTGGTAGCGGGAGTGGGACAGATACGCAGTATTTT
cdr3_aa: CASSVLGSGSGTDTQYF

v_call: TRBV10-3
d_call: TRBD2
j_call: TRBJ2-4
clone_size: .
cdr3_nt: TGTGCCATCAGTGAGTCGGTTCCGGCGCTAGCGGGAGGGCGGAACATTCAGTACTTC
cdr3_aa: CAISESVPALAGGRNIQYF

v_call: TRBV7-8
d_call: TRBD2
j_call: TRBJ2-1
clone_size: .
cdr3_nt: TGTGCCAGCAGCTTAAGCGGGACTAGGGGCATCTACAATGAGCAGTTCTTC
cdr3_aa: CASSLSGTRGIYNEQFF

v_call: TRBV30
d_call: TRBD1
j_call: TRBJ2-6
clone_size: .
cdr3_nt: TGTGCCTGGAGCCCCACAGGGGGACCAGGCTCTGGGGCCAACGTCCTGACTTTC
cdr3_aa: CAWSPTGGPGSGANVLTF

v_call: TRBV5-1
d_call: TRBD2
j_call: TRBJ2-2
clone_size: once
cdr3_nt: TGCGCCAGCAGCCAACCAATAGCGGGTGGCTCCGGGGAGCTGTTTTTT
cdr3_aa: CASSQPIAGGSGELFF

v_call: TRBV4-1
d_call: TRBD2
j_call: TRBJ2-5
clone_size: .
cdr3_nt: TGCGCCAGCTCAATGGGTCTAGCGGGGGAAGAGACCCAGTACTTC
cdr3_aa: CASSMGLAGEETQYF

v_call: TRBV5-1
d_call: .
j_call: TRBJ2-1
clone_size: .
cdr3_nt: TGCGCCAGCAGCTTGACGGGAGAGTGGGATGAGCAGTTCTTC
cdr3_aa: CASSLTGEWDEQFF

v_call: TRBV10-3
d_call: .
j_call: TRBJ2-3
clone_size: once
cdr3_nt: TGTGCCATCAGTGAGACAGCGGCCTCAGATACGCAGTATTTT
cdr3_aa: CAISETAASDTQYF

v_call: TRBV13
d_call: .
j_call: TRBJ2-1
clone_size: once
cdr3_nt: TGTGCCAGCAGTTCGAGCCCTGGTGGCAATGAGCAGTTCTTC
cdr3_aa: CASSSSPGGNEQFF

v_call: TRBV7-9
d_call: TRBD2
j_call: TRBJ2-7
clone_size: .
cdr3_nt: TGTGCCAGCAGCTCAGTGTCCGGGGGACTATCCGAGCAGTACTTC
cdr3_aa: CASSSVSGGLSEQYF

v_call: TRBV4-1
d_call: TRBD1
j_call: TRBJ1-2
clone_size: .
cdr3_nt: TGCGCCAGCAGCCATTCCGGGACAGGGGTAAATGGCTACACCTTC
cdr3_aa: CASSHSGTGVNGYTF

v_call: TRBV27
d_call: TRBD1
j_call: TRBJ1-1
clone_size: .
cdr3_nt: TGTGCCAGCAGTTTTACAGGGGCCACTGAAGCTTTCTTT
cdr3_aa: CASSFTGATEAFF

v_call: TRBV14
d_call: TRBD2
j_call: TRBJ2-1
clone_size: .
cdr3_nt: TGTGCCAGCAGCCAAGTAGCGGGAGGTTACAATGAGCAGTTCTTC
cdr3_aa: CASSQVAGGYNEQFF

v_call: TRBV18
d_call: TRBD2
j_call: TRBJ2-7
clone_size: once
cdr3_nt: TGTGCCAGCTCACCACCGGAGACGGGAGGGTTCGGAGAGCAGTACTTC
cdr3_aa: CASSPPETGGFGEQYF

v_call: TRBV19
d_call: .
j_call: TRBJ1-1
clone_size: .
cdr3_nt: TGTGCCAGTAGTATCCCAGCAGGGTCGTACACTGAAGCTTTCTTT
cdr3_aa: CASSIPAGSYTEAFF

v_call: TRBV7-6
d_call: .
j_call: TRBJ2-1
clone_size: .
cdr3_nt: TGTGCCAGCAGCTTAGCGGCAGGGGCGCGAAATGAGCAGTTCTTC
cdr3_aa: CASSLAAGARNEQFF

v_call: TRBV2
d_call: TRBD2
j_call: TRBJ2-7
clone_size: .
cdr3_nt: TGTGCCAGCAGTAGGGGACTAGCGGGTTCCTACGAGCAGTACTTC
cdr3_aa: CASSRGLAGSYEQYF

v_call: TRBV27
d_call: .
j_call: TRBJ2-4
clone_size: .
cdr3_nt: TGTGCCAGCAGTTTTGGGGCCCAGGGGAGCATTCAGTACTTC
cdr3_aa: CASSFGAQGSIQYF

v_call: TRBV6-5
d_call: .
j_call: TRBJ1-1
clone_size: .
cdr3_nt: TGTGCCAGCAGTATCCCAGGGGTCACTGAAGCTTTCTTT
cdr3_aa: CASSIPGVTEAFF

v_call: TRBV6-6
d_call: .
j_call: TRBJ1-1
clone_size: .
cdr3_nt: TGTGCCAGCAGTTACTCCGAGGGAACTGAAGCTTTCTTT
cdr3_aa: CASSYSEGTEAFF

v_call: TRBV28
d_call: .
j_call: TRBJ1-2
clone_size: .
cdr3_nt: TGTGCCAGCAGTCTCCCGGACCTCAGGGATGGCTACACCTTC
cdr3_aa: CASSLPDLRDGYTF

v_call: TRBV15
d_call: TRBD2
j_call: TRBJ2-1
clone_size: .
cdr3_nt: TGTGCCACCAGCGTCTCGACTAGCGCGCACAATGAGCAGTTCTTC
cdr3_aa: CATSVSTSAHNEQFF

v_call: TRBV11-3
d_call: .
j_call: TRBJ2-7
clone_size: .
cdr3_nt: TGTGCCAGCAGCTTAGATGGGAGCAGGGGCGAGCAGTACTTC
cdr3_aa: CASSLDGSRGEQYF

v_call: TRBV27
d_call: .
j_call: TRBJ2-7
clone_size: .
cdr3_nt: TGTGCCAGCAGGCATGTACTAGCAAGCTACGAGCAGTACTTC
cdr3_aa: CASRHVLASYEQYF

v_call: TRBV11-2
d_call: TRBD1
j_call: TRBJ1-1
clone_size: .
cdr3_nt: TGTGCCAGCAGCTTAGGGAGACAGGGGACGGGAGCTTTCTTT
cdr3_aa: CASSLGRQGTGAFF

v_call: TRBV6-5
d_call: TRBD1
j_call: TRBJ2-7
clone_size: .
cdr3_nt: TGTGCCAGCAGCTACGACAGGGGCTACGAGCAGTACTTC
cdr3_aa: CASSYDRGYEQYF

v_call: TRBV27
d_call: .
j_call: TRBJ1-1
clone_size: .
cdr3_nt: TGTGCCAGCAGTCTCCGGAGGGGCACTGAAGCTTTCTTT
cdr3_aa: CASSLRRGTEAFF

v_call: TRBV6-5
d_call: .
j_call: TRBJ1-2
clone_size: .
cdr3_nt: TGTGCCAGCAGTCCAGGGTGGGGCTACACCTTC
cdr3_aa: CASSPGWGYTF

v_call: TRBV28
d_call: TRBD1
j_call: TRBJ2-3
clone_size: once
cdr3_nt: TGTGCCAGCAGTTACAGGGGGTGGCGCACAGATACGCAGTATTTT
cdr3_aa: CASSYRGWRTDTQYF

v_call: TRBV11-2
d_call: TRBD2
j_call: TRBJ2-1
clone_size: .
cdr3_nt: TGTGCCAGCAGCTTAGGCGGGAGGGGTAATGAGCAGTTCTTC
cdr3_aa: CASSLGGRGNEQFF

v_call: TRBV10-3
d_call: .
j_call: TRBJ1-5
clone_size: .
cdr3_nt: TGTGCCATCAGTGAGCGAAGGGGAGGCGATCAGCCCCAGCATTTT
cdr3_aa: CAISERRGGDQPQHF

v_call: TRBV7-8
d_call: .
j_call: TRBJ1-2
clone_size: .
cdr3_nt: TGTGCCAGCAGCTTAGAAGGGGGTTGGAGCTATGGCTACACCTTC
cdr3_aa: CASSLEGGWSYGYTF

v_call: TRBV7-9
d_call: TRBD2
j_call: TRBJ2-3
clone_size: .
cdr3_nt: TGTGCCAGCAGCTTTCGAGCGGGAGACCCAGATACGCAGTATTTT
cdr3_aa: CASSFRAGDPDTQYF

v_call: TRBV2
d_call: .
j_call: TRBJ1-5
clone_size: .
cdr3_nt: TGTGCCAGCAGTGTGGGTCAGAACACTTTATTGGGCCAGCCCCAGCATTTT
cdr3_aa: CASSVGQNTLLGQPQHF

v_call: TRBV5-6
d_call: TRBD1
j_call: TRBJ1-6
clone_size: .
cdr3_nt: TGTGCCAGCAGCCCCGGGACAGCAAATTCACCCCTCCACTTT
cdr3_aa: CASSPGTANSPLHF

v_call: TRBV7-6
d_call: TRBD2
j_call: TRBJ2-1
clone_size: .
cdr3_nt: TGTGCCAGCCAGGGACTAGGTTTCGATGAGCAGTTCTTC
cdr3_aa: CASQGLGFDEQFF

v_call: TRBV18
d_call: TRBD2
j_call: TRBJ2-3
clone_size: .
cdr3_nt: TGTGCCAGCTCACTAGCGGGCCTCACAGATACGCAGTATTTT
cdr3_aa: CASSLAGLTDTQYF

v_call: TRBV28
d_call: .
j_call: TRBJ2-1
clone_size: .
cdr3_nt: TGTGCCAGCAGTTACAGGGAAACCTACAATGAGCAGTTCTTC
cdr3_aa: CASSYRETYNEQFF

v_call: TRBV15
d_call: .
j_call: TRBJ2-3
clone_size: .
cdr3_nt: TGTGCCACCAGCAGAGATAGGAGTAGCGGATTACTCACAGATACGCAGTATTTT
cdr3_aa: CATSRDRSSGLLTDTQYF

v_call: TRBV5-6
d_call: .
j_call: TRBJ2-7
clone_size: .
cdr3_nt: TGTGCCAGCAGCCTGGCGCCGAGCTCCTACGAGCAGTACTTC
cdr3_aa: CASSLAPSSYEQYF

v_call: TRBV2
d_call: TRBD2
j_call: TRBJ2-1
clone_size: .
cdr3_nt: TGTGCCAGCAGAAAGGGTCGACTAGCAGCTAACAATGAGCAGTTCTTC
cdr3_aa: CASRKGRLAANNEQFF

v_call: TRBV28
d_call: .
j_call: TRBJ2-7
clone_size: .
cdr3_nt: TGTGCCAGCAGTTTATCATCGGGTGCCTACGAGCAGTACTTC
cdr3_aa: CASSLSSGAYEQYF

v_call: TRBV27
d_call: TRBD1
j_call: TRBJ1-4
clone_size: .
cdr3_nt: TGTGCCAGCAGTTTGACAGGGGCCGGGGAAAAACTGTTTTTT
cdr3_aa: CASSLTGAGEKLFF

v_call: TRBV6-5
d_call: .
j_call: TRBJ2-3
clone_size: .
cdr3_nt: TGTGCCAGCAGTTACTCTGGGGCCCCCACAGATACGCAGTATTTT
cdr3_aa: CASSYSGAPTDTQYF

v_call: TRBV19
d_call: TRBD1
j_call: TRBJ2-2
clone_size: .
cdr3_nt: TGTGCCAGTAGTATCTGGGGCAGGGGGTACACCGGGGAGCTGTTTTTT
cdr3_aa: CASSIWGRGYTGELFF

v_call: TRBV23-1
d_call: .
j_call: TRBJ1-2
clone_size: .
cdr3_nt: TGCGCCAGCGCCGGCTATGGCTACACCTTC
cdr3_aa: CASAGYGYTF

v_call: TRBV28
d_call: .
j_call: TRBJ1-2
clone_size: few
cdr3_nt: TGTGCCAGCCGACGTCCGGAGGGGCGCGGGGGCTACACCTTC
cdr3_aa: CASRRPEGRGGYTF